These 10 T cell receptor beta chains share one sample of origin, sequenced in a study of T-cell reconstitution after alpha-beta-depleted transplantation in children. Using unique molecular identifiers, the investigators prepared the TCRbeta library. TCRdb reanalysed the PCR reads using MiXCR and keeps one entry per CDR3 protein. Of 200,000 to 300,000 distinct CDR3 sequences in the sample, 12% are singletons; the top ten hold around 2.5%. The sample consisted of PBMCs from the stem cell graft donor, taken from the stem cell graft. The receptors were gathered from a human donor who donated a stem cell graft to a child with acute lymphoblastic leukemia.

This clonotype has ten or more counts. The rearrangement links TRBV7-2 to TRBJ1-4; no clear D. V was shortened by 2 bases and J by 7 bases, with 8 bases between the two germline ends. The V gene's germline CDR1 is SGHTA and CDR2 FQGNSA. CDR3 length: 13 amino acids. CDR3 nucleotides: TGTGCCAGCAGCTTATATCGCAGTGAAAAACTGTTTTTT. Its protein product is CASSLYRSEKLFF.

This clonotype was recorded at least ten times. The chain is built from TRBV5-1 and TRBJ1-4; D gene ambiguous. CDR1 and CDR2 (germline): SGHRS, YFSETQ. V was pared by 5 bases and J by 3 bases, with 20 bases between. This CDR3 region has 17 residues. The CDR3 loop is CASSLRTASTSNEKLFF. Written as DNA, the CDR3 is TGCGCCAGCAGTTTAAGGACGGCCAGTACTTCTAATGAAAAACTGTTTTTT.

This clonotype was counted ten times or more. The genes are TRBV7-2 and TRBJ1-1, with 7 positions matching TRBD1. This CDR3 comprises 13 residues. Germline V gene sequence: CDR1 SGHTA, CDR2 FQGNSA. Trimming took 1 base from V and 9 from J; bases not matched to a gene: 5. CDR3 sequence: CASSLGLTGQAFF. Written as DNA, the CDR3 is TGTGCCAGCAGCTTAGGGCTGACAGGGCAAGCTTTCTTT. Drawing the rest from reference TRBV7-2 and TRBJ1-1, the complete variable domain is GAGVSQSPSNKVTEKGKDVELRCDPISGHTALYWYRQSLGQGLEFLIYFQGNSAPDKSGLPSDRFSAERTGGSVSTLTIQRTQQEDSAVYLCASSLGLTGQAFFGQGTRLTVV.

A note on this clonotype: A much larger clone sits a single nucleotide away, making a read error possible. V and J are TRBV20-1 and TRBJ2-6; 7 bases align to TRBD1. Per the germline V gene, CDR1 is DFQATT and CDR2 is SNEGSKA (reference sequence). The CDR3 is 18 residues long. The CDR3 sequence: CSAREKPGGLAGANGLTF. The DNA for the CDR3 is TGCAGTGCTAGAGAAAAGCCAGGGGGTCTGGCTGGGGCCAACGGCCTGACTTTC.

Regarding this clonotype: A much larger clone lies one base from this, so it may be a read error. The chain recombines TRBV6-5 with TRBJ2-1; 7 nucleotides match TRBD2. Germline lookup yields CDR1 MNHEY and CDR2 SVGAGI. This CDR3 is 16 amino acids long. The CDR3 bases are TGTGCCACCAGTCACACCGGTAGCGGGTCTGACAATGAGCAGTTCTTC. Translated: CATSHTGSGSDNEQFF.

In this sample, this clonotype turned up many times. DNA of the CDR3: TGTGCCAGCAGCCGGGACAGGGATATCACTGAAGCTTTCTTT. It encodes CASSRDRDITEAFF. This rearrangement joins TRBV6-5 to TRBJ1-1, with 9 bases identical to TRBD1. The length of the CDR3 is 14 residues. CDR1 MNHEY and CDR2 SVGAGI come from the germline V gene. Germline trimming cut 6 bases from V and 4 bases from J; bases unmatched to any gene: 6.

Comment on this clonotype: Since the CDR3 does not end with the conserved phenylalanine or tryptophan, this likely comes from a read error. The rearrangement uses TRBV11-3 and TRBJ2-2; TRBD2 might be the D (5 bases). V dropped 5 bases and J dropped 5 bases, with 12 bases sitting between them. The germline V gene has CDR1 SGHNT and CDR2 YENEEA. This CDR3 is built from 14 residues. The CDR3 loop reads CASSPGRGTGELFL. The CDR3 DNA follows: TGTGCCAGCAGCCCCGGGCGAGGGACCGGGGAGCTGTTTTTA.

The sample holds many counts of this clonotype. This chain joins TRBV5-5 and TRBJ1-1; no clear D gene. V was pared by 4 bases and J by 1 base, with 11 bases between. The CDR3 runs 14 residues. Germline CDR1 SGHKS, CDR2 YYEKEE (reference sequence). The CDR3 DNA follows: TGTGCCAGCAGCCGTCGGCAAACGAACACTGAAGCTTTCTTT. It translates to CASSRRQTNTEAFF.

The chain employs TRBV3-1 and TRBJ2-6; 10 bases are shared with TRBD1. This CDR3 region has 18 residues. Germline CDR1 and CDR2: LGHDT and YNNKEL (reference sequence). V shed 11 bases and J 3 bases; nucleotides not matched to a gene: 16. The CDR3 sequence: CAAGTRGQGVSGANVLTF. CDR3 in DNA: TGTGCCGCGGGGACACGAGGACAGGGGGTTAGTGGGGCCAACGTCCTGACTTTC.

This clonotype has a count of ten or more. The chain recombines TRBV5-1 with TRBJ1-1; D is possibly TRBD1 (5 bases). Trimming stripped 3 bases from V and 3 bases from J, with 18 bases between. The CDR3 runs to 16 residues. The germline V gene encodes CDR1 SGHRS and CDR2 YFSETQ. The CDR3 sequence: CASSSGLGEADTEAFF. As DNA, the CDR3 is TGCGCCAGCAGCTCAGGTTTAGGGGAGGCGGACACTGAAGCTTTCTTT.